The 32 T cell receptor beta chains listed next were all sequenced from one sample in a study of graft-versus-host responses after intestinal transplantation. Only in-frame clones appear in the TCRdb table, and some are missing; sequencing was by immunoSEQ multiplex PCR. The sample contains about 90,000 clones, less than 95% of which appear only once. These receptors are not linked to any known antigen. This specimen consisted of unstimulated CD4+ T cells sorted from spleen or lymph node cells, obtained before transplant. The receptor set was obtained from a human donor who was the organ donor for an intestinal transplant.

The CDR3 sequence: CASSEGTGGLEQFF. In DNA form, the CDR3 reads TGTGCCAGCAGTGAAGGGACAGGGGGACTTGAGCAGTTCTTC. The V gene is TRBV2, the J gene TRBJ2-1; TRBD1 aligns across 10 bases. The CDR3 totals 14 residues. V gave up 1 base and J gave up 9 bases; unmatched junction bases: 3. Germline assignment: CDR1 SNHLY and CDR2 FYNNEI.

The chain carries TRBV7-9 and TRBJ2-5; TRBD2 agrees at 9 bases. Germline V gene sequence: CDR1 SEHNR, CDR2 FQNEAQ (reference sequence). Unmatched junction bases numbered 10, after V lost 5 bases and J lost 3 bases. This CDR3 contains 16 residues. The CDR3 region is CASSHPGSSGEETQYF. CDR3 coding DNA: TGTGCCAGCAGCCACCCAGGTTCTAGCGGGGAAGAGACCCAGTACTTC.

The chain has TRBV6-6 and TRBJ1-1; 10 bases fit TRBD1. CDR1 MNHNY and CDR2 SVGAGI come from the germline V gene (reference sequence). The CDR3 sequence is 13 residues long. J lost 5 bases, V lost 6 bases, and 3 bases had no gene match. This CDR3 reads CASRRTGGTEAFF. CDR3 DNA sequence: TGTGCCAGCAGGCGGACAGGGGGGACTGAAGCTTTCTTT.

This clone was detected once. J is TRBJ2-3 and V is TRBV6-1; TRBD2 matches 7 bases. The CDR3 has 16 residues. J was trimmed by 0 bases and V by 1 base; bases with no gene match: 4. CDR1 is MNHNS, CDR2 SASEGT, per germline. The CDR3 DNA sequence: TGTGCCAGCAGTGAAGTTGGCGGGAGTAGCACAGATACGCAGTATTTT. Translating gives CASSEVGGSSTDTQYF.

CDR3 region: CASSETGGSNQPQHF. CDR3 bases: TGCGCCAGCAGCGAAACAGGGGGGAGCAATCAGCCCCAGCATTTT. The chain carries TRBV4-1 and TRBJ1-5; 8 bases agree with TRBD1. V trimming: 5 bases; J trimming: 1 base; junction bases outside the gene matches: 4. The CDR3 runs to 15 residues. The germline gives CDR1 MGHRA, CDR2 YSYEKL.

The V gene is TRBV7-8, the J gene TRBJ2-7, with 10 bases identical to TRBD1. The V segment lost 5 bases and the J segment 3 bases; nucleotides outside the gene matches: 10. Looked up from germline, CDR1 is SGHVS and CDR2 is FQNEAQ. This CDR3 contains 16 residues. The CDR3 spells CASSRLRTGGNYEQYF. As DNA, the CDR3 is TGTGCCAGCAGCCGACTCAGGACAGGGGGAAACTACGAGCAGTACTTC.

The genes are TRBV5-1 and TRBJ2-1; 15 bases agree with TRBD2. Trimming removed 4 bases from V and 6 bases from J; junction bases left unmatched: 5. Germline V gene lookup returns CDR1 SGHRS and CDR2 YFSETQ. This CDR3 is 16 amino acids long. CDR3 sequence (DNA): TGCGCCAGCAGCACAGGACTAGCGGGGGGGGGCAATGAGCAGTTCTTC. This translates into CASSTGLAGGGNEQFF.

This CDR3 reads CASNQGQGAGSNQPQHF. As DNA, the CDR3 is TGTGCCAGCAACCAAGGACAGGGGGCCGGTAGCAATCAGCCCCAGCATTTT. This sequence joins TRBV5-6 and TRBJ1-5; 11 bases match TRBD1. Germline-derived CDR1 and CDR2 are SGHDT and YYEEEE. This CDR3 is built from 17 residues. The junction had 8 bases not matched to a gene; V was cut back by 6 bases and J by 0 bases. The complete variable domain, with remaining parts taken from reference TRBV5-6 and TRBJ1-5, reads DAGVTQSPTHLIKTRGQQVTLRCSPKSGHDTVSWYQQALGQGPQFIFQYYEEEERQRGNFPDRFSGHQFPNYSSELNVNALLLGDSALYLCASNQGQGAGSNQPQHFGDGTRLSIL.

This chain joins TRBV2 and TRBJ2-3; 9 bases agree with TRBD1. Germline V gene sequence: CDR1 SNHLY, CDR2 FYNNEI. With 8 bases clipped from V and 4 bases from J, the junction kept 7 bases outside the gene matches. The CDR3 totals 14 residues. Here the CDR3 reads CASSAQGAADTQYF. The CDR3 DNA follows: TGTGCCAGCTCAGCACAGGGGGCAGCAGATACGCAGTATTTT.

This clone was seen more than once but under ten times. The chain recombines TRBV30 with TRBJ1-1; TRBD1 is a possible D gene (5 bases). The CDR3 contains 11 residues. V was pared by 2 bases and J by 4 bases, with 5 bases between. The germline CDR1 and CDR2 sequences are GTSNPN and SVGIG (reference sequence). The CDR3 protein is CAWSTGTEAFF. The CDR3, as DNA: TGTGCCTGGAGTACAGGCACTGAAGCTTTCTTT.

This chain uses TRBV11-3 with TRBJ2-3; D is perhaps TRBD2 (7 bases). Germline CDR1 SGHNT, CDR2 YENEEA. V shed 4 bases and J shed 6 bases, with 17 bases lying between them. There are 15 residues in the CDR3. For the CDR3, the DNA is TGTGCCAGCAGCTCAAGGGGGGACTACTTGGATACGCAGTATTTT. The encoded protein is CASSSRGDYLDTQYF.

This chain uses TRBV28 with TRBJ2-7; no firm D call. Germline V gene sequence: CDR1 MDHEN, CDR2 SYDVKM. V shed 5 bases and J shed 4 bases, with 6 bases lying between them. The CDR3 runs 11 residues. The DNA for the CDR3 is TGTGCCAGCAGTAAGCAATACGAGCAGTACTTC. Translation gives CASSKQYEQYF.

The table lists this clone with a few counts. The rearrangement links TRBV5-1 to TRBJ1-2; D is perhaps TRBD1 (5 bases). The germline gives CDR1 SGHRS, CDR2 YFSETQ. This CDR3 is 13 amino acids long. V was clipped by 4 bases and J by 4 bases, with 11 bases between them. The CDR3 protein is CASSTPGVYGYTF. The DNA for the CDR3 is TGCGCCAGCAGCACCCCGGGGGTCTATGGCTACACCTTC.

V gene TRBV30 combines with J gene TRBJ2-7; the D gene is possibly TRBD1 (5 bases). The CDR3 is made up of 12 amino acids. The V end lost 4 bases, the J end lost 2 bases, and 9 bases lay between the germline ends. Germline V gene lookup returns CDR1 GTSNPN and CDR2 SVGIG (reference sequence). In DNA form, the CDR3 reads TGTGCCTGGAATATGGGGCCCTACGAGCAGTACTTC. As protein: CAWNMGPYEQYF.

The chain has TRBV9 and TRBJ2-4, with TRBD2 matching 8 bases. Germline CDR1 is SGDLS and CDR2 is YYNGEE. After removal of 0 bases from V and 2 bases from J, the junction contained 4 bases not matched to a gene. The CDR3 is made up of 16 amino acids. This chain's CDR3 is CASSVGAGAPKNIQYF. In DNA form, the CDR3 reads TGTGCCAGCAGCGTAGGAGCGGGAGCGCCCAAAAACATTCAGTACTTC.

The V call is TRBV11-2, the J call TRBJ2-7; TRBD2 matches at 15 bases. Germline V CDR1 and CDR2: SGHAT, FQNNGV. This CDR3 has 14 residues. The J segment lost 6 bases and the V segment lost 4 bases, leaving 1 base of the junction unmatched. The DNA for the CDR3 is TGTGCCAGCAGCTGGGGACTAGCGGGAGGCGAGCAGTACTTC. Its translation is CASSWGLAGGEQYF.

The chain employs TRBV5-1 and TRBJ2-3; 7 positions match TRBD2. CDR1 and CDR2 from the germline V gene are SGHRS and YFSETQ. The CDR3 is 14 amino acids. V lost 0 bases to trimming and J lost 6 bases; unmatched junction nucleotides: 4. CDR3 sequence reads: CASSLGGSLDTQYF. The CDR3 DNA reads as TGCGCCAGCAGCTTGGGCGGGAGTCTGGATACGCAGTATTTT.

The V gene is TRBV11-2, the J gene TRBJ2-7, with TRBD1 as a possible D gene (6 bases). The germline CDR1 and CDR2 sequences are SGHAT and FQNNGV. The CDR3 totals 14 residues. Trimming took off 6 bases at V and 5 bases at J, with 17 bases between the two ends. CDR3 nucleotide sequence: TGTGCCAGCAGTAGGGGGACGGTTCCGGACGAGCAGTACTTC. Translating it yields CASSRGTVPDEQYF.

V usage is TRBV6-1 and J usage is TRBJ2-2; 8 bases are a match to TRBD1. This CDR3 comprises 13 residues. CDR1 is MNHNS, CDR2 SASEGT, per germline. V lost 6 bases, J lost 4 bases, and 1 base stayed unmatched. CDR3 region: CASRQGGTGELFF. As DNA, the CDR3 is TGTGCCAGCAGACAGGGGGGCACCGGGGAGCTGTTTTTT.

This rearrangement joins TRBV5-1 to TRBJ1-5; D remains unclear. The CDR3 is 15 amino acids. CDR1 is SGHRS and CDR2 is YFSETQ in the germline V gene. V was clipped by 0 bases and J by 0 bases, with 7 bases between them. CDR3 amino acids: CASSLGGDSNQPQHF. In DNA, the CDR3 is TGCGCCAGCAGCTTGGGCGGGGATAGCAATCAGCCCCAGCATTTT.

The V gene is TRBV15, the J gene TRBJ1-2; D possibly corresponds to TRBD1 (5 bases). The CDR3 is 14 amino acids. The germline CDR1 and CDR2 sequences are LNHNV and YYDKDF (reference sequence). Trimming took 0 bases from V and 2 from J, leaving 7 bases between them. CDR3 loop: CATSRDPGNYGYTF. The CDR3 region has the DNA TGTGCCACCAGCAGAGATCCAGGGAACTATGGCTACACCTTC.

The chain combines TRBV5-1 with TRBJ2-1; 11 positions agree with TRBD2. This CDR3 has 15 residues. Germline values: CDR1 SGHRS, CDR2 YFSETQ. V was pared by 4 bases and J by 7 bases, with 7 bases of the junction left unmatched. The CDR3 region has the DNA TGCGCCAGCAGCCGTAGCGGGGGGGCCTGGAATGAGCAGTTCTTC. Translating gives CASSRSGGAWNEQFF.

The chain recombines TRBV2 with TRBJ2-1; weak D call: TRBD2 (5 bases). V lost 3 bases and J 4 bases, leaving 13 bases between the germline ends. The CDR3 is 15 amino acids. Germline CDR1 and CDR2: SNHLY and FYNNEI. This chain's CDR3 is CASSDQALAYNEQFF. The CDR3 nucleotides are TGTGCCAGCAGTGACCAGGCCCTAGCTTACAATGAGCAGTTCTTC.

CDR3 nucleotides: TGCGCCAGCAGCTTGGTCGCAGGGGGCTTGGGGGCTTTCTTT. Protein sequence: CASSLVAGGLGAFF. The gene calls are TRBV5-1 and TRBJ1-1; TRBD1 matches at 8 bases. In germline, CDR1 is SGHRS, CDR2 YFSETQ. After removal of 0 bases from V and 11 bases from J, the junction contained 9 bases not matched to a gene. The CDR3 is 14 amino acids.

V usage is TRBV10-2 and J usage is TRBJ1-4, with TRBD1 as a possible D gene (5 bases). The length of the CDR3 is 16 residues. Trimming shortened V by 0 bases and J by 8 bases, and 16 bases separated the two germline ends. Germline assignment: CDR1 WSHSY and CDR2 SAAADI. CDR3 sequence: CASSESPDSLGEKLFF. CDR3 nucleotide sequence: TGCGCCAGCAGTGAGTCGCCTGACAGCCTCGGGGAAAAACTGTTTTTT.

J is TRBJ1-2 and V is TRBV12-2. TRBV12-2 corresponds to a pseudogene. The CDR3 totals 16 residues. The DNA of the CDR3 is TGTGCAAGTCGCTTAGGGAGGGAAAAGAAGGACTATGGCTACACCTTC. Translation: CASRLGREKKDYGYTF.

The chain uses TRBV5-4 and TRBJ1-2, with 9 bases fitting TRBD1. CDR3 length: 15 residues. V shed 4 bases and J 4 bases; nucleotides not matched to a gene: 8. CDR1 and CDR2 (germline): SGHNT, YYREEE (reference sequence). CDR3 in amino acids: CASSNLQGAGYGYTF. CDR3 DNA: TGTGCCAGCAGCAACCTACAGGGGGCAGGCTATGGCTACACCTTC.

This chain connects TRBV30 to TRBJ2-2; the D is unclear. The ends were cut back, 3 bases at V and 5 bases at J, with 4 bases in the middle. The CDR3 sequence is 11 residues long. Per the germline V gene, CDR1 is GTSNPN and CDR2 is SVGIG (reference sequence). CDR3 residues: CAWRATGELFF. Here the CDR3 DNA reads TGTGCCTGGAGGGCAACCGGGGAGCTGTTTTTT. Full variable domain (missing parts from reference TRBV30 and TRBJ2-2): SQTIHQWPATLVQPVGSPLSLECTVEGTSNPNLYWYRQAAGRGLQLLFYSVGIGQISSEVPQNLSASRPQDRQFILSSKKLLLSDSGFYLCAWRATGELFFGEGSRLTVL.

V is TRBV6-1 and J is TRBJ2-1; 10 bases are a match to TRBD2. The V segment lost 5 bases and the J segment 6 bases; nucleotides outside the gene matches: 4. CDR3 length equals 14 residues. CDR1 is MNHNS and CDR2 is SASEGT in the germline V gene. The CDR3 reads CASSRLAGPNEQFF. The DNA of the CDR3 is TGTGCCAGCAGTAGACTAGCGGGCCCCAATGAGCAGTTCTTC.

V is TRBV10-1 and J is TRBJ2-7; D is possibly TRBD1 (6 bases). Germline assignment: CDR1 WNHNN and CDR2 SYGVQD (reference sequence). V was clipped by 4 bases and J by 0 bases, with 10 bases between them. This CDR3 comprises 14 residues. The CDR3 nucleotides read TGCGCCAGCAGTGGGACAGAGGGCTCCTACGAGCAGTACTTC. Translating gives CASSGTEGSYEQYF.

DNA of the CDR3: TGCGCCAGCAGCCAAGGTGACAGGGGGGCTAACTATGGCTACACCTTC. Translated, it gives CASSQGDRGANYGYTF. The chain links TRBV4-1 to TRBJ1-2, with 9 bases matching TRBD1. Germline CDR1 MGHRA, CDR2 YSYEKL. V gave up 1 base and J gave up 0 bases; unmatched junction bases: 3. The CDR3 consists of 16 residues.

The chain carries TRBV6-5 and TRBJ2-5; possible D gene TRBD2, 6 bases. V lost 2 bases and J 2 bases, leaving 12 bases between the germline ends. CDR3 length equals 15 residues. Germline-derived CDR1 and CDR2 are MNHEY and SVGAGI. The CDR3 spells CASSYRGLLQETQYF. The CDR3 bases are TGTGCCAGCAGTTACCGGGGACTGTTACAAGAGACCCAGTACTTC.